What follows describes a single T cell receptor beta chain. Its antigen is unidentified. The data stem from a study of T cell clones after liver transplantation. Across the whole study: TCRbeta sequencing after a pre-transplant mixed lymphocyte reaction identified graft-donor-reactive clones, later tracked in post-transplant blood. Patients counted as tolerant after at least one year off all immunosuppression, enzymes not exceeding twice normal.

The protocol was immunoSEQ multiplex PCR, while the TCRdb copy is restricted to in-frame clones and leaves out a portion. In the table there are over 15,000 clones, approximately 88% of which are singletons. Study-level findings and limits: In a couple of subjects, few donor cells limited the measurable donor-reactive repertoire. Conclusions were preliminary, with small, heterogeneous patient groups.

Germline values: CDR1 MNHEY, CDR2 SMNVEV (reference sequence). Unmatched junction bases numbered 2, after V lost 3 bases and J lost 2 bases. This CDR3 has 14 residues. The sequenced sample was CD8+ T cells from blood, obtained before liver transplant. This sequence joins TRBV27 and TRBJ1-1, with 8 bases that match TRBD1. This sequence was found in a human donor who received a liver transplant. The CDR3 DNA reads TGTGCCAGCAGTTTCCAGGGGGCCAACACTGAAGCTTTCTTT. Its translation is CASSFQGANTEAFF.